This paragraph reports one TCR beta chain. Assay used: immunoSEQ multiplex PCR; TCRdb lists only in-frame clones, some missing. The sample carries about 400,000 clones, more than 75% recorded once. The entry originates in a study of blood T cell repertoires in COVID-19. Germline V gene sequence: CDR1 SGHRS, CDR2 YFSETQ. The CDR3 has 17 amino acids. V was clipped by 2 bases and J by 5 bases, with 22 bases between them. The source material was PBMCs or T cells enriched from blood (not recorded which). The chain carries TRBV5-1 and TRBJ1-1; D gene ambiguous. This clonotype was sampled from a woman in her twenties or thirties with acute COVID-19. CDR3 protein: CASSLKGLDTLITEAFF. The CDR3 nucleotides read TGCGCCAGCAGCTTAAAAGGTTTAGACACCCTCATAACTGAAGCTTTCTTT.